Sequencing of this TCR beta chain was carried out in a study of vaccination effects on CD4 cells after COVID-19. In the study overall: The second dose preceded post-vaccine samples by a median of 72 days.

Study-wide results and caveats: Marked clonal contraction was seen in infection- and vaccine-induced clones late after vaccination. Few convalescent patients and no early post-infection timepoints were included in the study.

The repertoire was sequenced with immunoSEQ multiplex PCR; TCRdb's copy has only in-frame clones and lacks some. This sample has about 73,000 clones, with around 67% found just once. With about ten days of culture completed, CD4+ T cells were isolated. Of the BNT162b2 and mRNA-1273 vaccines, participants received two doses of one or the other. Fresh IL-2-containing medium replaced half the medium on days 3 and 7. Trimming at V came to 7 bases and at J to 1 base, leaving 15 bases not matched to a gene. CDR3 length: 18 amino acids. CDR1 is SGHTS and CDR2 is YDEGEE in the germline V gene. About this clone: Its antigen is currently unknown.

The gene calls are TRBV5-8 and TRBJ2-3; 10 nucleotides align to TRBD2. Sample: CD4+ T cells from PBMCs cultured without peptide, taken after COVID-19 vaccination. The receptor was isolated from a human donor who received a COVID-19 vaccine. The CDR3, as DNA: TGTGCCAGCCCACTGGGTCTAGCGGGGGATTTTGGCACAGATACGCAGTATTTT. The encoded protein is CASPLGLAGDFGTDTQYF. Combining the CDR3 with reference TRBV5-8 and TRBJ2-3 gives the whole variable domain EAGVTQSPTHLIKTRGQQATLRCSPISGHTSVYWYQQALGLGLQFLLWYDEGEERNRGNFPPRFSGRQFPNYSSELNVNALELEDSALYLCASPLGLAGDFGTDTQYFGPGTRLTVL.